This T cell receptor beta chain was sequenced for a study of T cell repertoires in cytomegalovirus infection. Trimming took off 5 bases at V and 12 bases at J, with 22 bases between the two ends. The CDR3 extends over 14 amino acids. TCRdb reprocessed the reads with MiXCR, giving one entry per CDR3 protein. Seen here are about a million distinct CDR3 sequences, around 31% observed once, and the top ten hold more than 12%. In its sample, this clonotype was seen a few times. Its target is not known. V usage is TRBV12-3 or TRBV12-4 and J usage is TRBJ1-1, with a possible D match to TRBD1 (5 bases). This specimen was cultured CD8+ T cells from PBMCs, taken from culture after CMV antigen stimulation. This TCR was sampled from a human donor in good health (CMV status not recorded). Some clones in this sample may be carry-over from other donors' samples. DNA of the CDR3: TGTGCCAGCAGTGCCCCGACAGTCGGGCGAACTCCTTTCTTT. This sequence encodes CASSAPTVGRTPFF.